This T cell receptor (beta chain) appears in the sequencing data of a study of CD4+ T cells in melanoma. Study-level points and caveats: In melanoma, neoantigen-specific CD4+ T cells reportedly differed in differentiation state. A reported correlation linked neoantigen-specific CD4+ T cells to CD8+, macrophage and B cell function.

Concerning this clone: Antigen specificity is unknown.

TCRdb's table, derived via immunoSEQ multiplex PCR, lists solely in-frame clones and lacks some. This table holds 18,000 or so clones, 65% to 85% found once. The CDR3 has 18 residues. The V gene lost 1 base and the J gene lost 2 bases, with 18 bases spanning the gap. Per germline, CDR1 SGHRS and CDR2 YFSETQ. The specimen was cells from a culture (not recorded whether cultured in vitro). This TCR came from a human donor with melanoma. This chain links TRBV5-1 with TRBJ1-4; D unresolved. CDR3 region: CASSLKGGSDATNEKLFF. For the CDR3, the DNA is TGCGCCAGCAGCTTGAAGGGAGGGTCCGACGCCACTAATGAAAAACTGTTTTTT. The entire variable domain, with the rest obtained from reference TRBV5-1 and TRBJ1-4, is as follows: KAGVTQTPRYLIKTRGQQVTLSCSPISGHRSVSWYQQTPGQGLQFLFEYFSETQRNKGNFPGRFSGRQFSNSRSEMNVSTLELGDSALYLCASSLKGGSDATNEKLFFGSGTQLSVL.